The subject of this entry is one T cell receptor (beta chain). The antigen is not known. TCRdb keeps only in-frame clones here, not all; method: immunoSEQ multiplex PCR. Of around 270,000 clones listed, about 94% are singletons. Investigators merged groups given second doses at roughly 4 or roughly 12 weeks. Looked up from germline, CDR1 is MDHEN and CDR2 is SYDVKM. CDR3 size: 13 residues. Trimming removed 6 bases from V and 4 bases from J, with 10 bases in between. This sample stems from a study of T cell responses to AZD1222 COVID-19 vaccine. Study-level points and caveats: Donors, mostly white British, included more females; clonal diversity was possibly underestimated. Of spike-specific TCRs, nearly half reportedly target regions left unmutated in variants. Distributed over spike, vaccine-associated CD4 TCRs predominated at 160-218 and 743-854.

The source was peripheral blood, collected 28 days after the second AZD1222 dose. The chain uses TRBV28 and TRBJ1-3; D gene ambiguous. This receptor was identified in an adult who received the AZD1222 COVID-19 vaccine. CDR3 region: CASRGLGGNTIYF. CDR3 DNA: TGTGCCAGCAGAGGCCTGGGGGGAAACACCATATATTTT.